These 28 T cell receptor beta chains share one sample of origin, sequenced in a study of cytomegalovirus exposure and HLA in healthy donors. Amplification used 60 Vbeta primers and 13 Jbeta primers. Some clones are missing from TCRdb's copy, which holds only in-frame ones; the method was immunoSEQ multiplex PCR. The sample has fewer than 200,000 clones, more than 65% seen once. Sequences were obtained from PBMCs. The receptors shown here come from a man aged 25-45 years in good health and CMV-seronegative.

The V call is TRBV5-6, the J call TRBJ1-5; no firm D call. The germline gives CDR1 SGHDT, CDR2 YYEEEE. V lost 1 base and J lost 5, with 7 bases in between. CDR3 size: 13 residues. CDR3 region: CASSLSRDQPQHF. CDR3 DNA sequence: TGTGCCAGCAGCTTGAGCCGCGATCAGCCCCAGCATTTT.

This clone was seen more than once but under ten times. The chain recombines TRBV7-8 with TRBJ1-5; D remains ambiguous. This CDR3 has 13 amino acids. The germline V gene encodes CDR1 SGHVS and CDR2 FQNEAQ. The V and J ends lost 1 base and 4 bases respectively, with 5 bases between them. DNA of the CDR3: TGTGCCAGCAGCTTAGAAGCAAATCAGCCCCAGCATTTT. Encoded protein: CASSLEANQPQHF.

The chain links TRBV6-5 to TRBJ1-2, with D tentatively TRBD1 (5 bases). V was shortened by 3 bases and J by 8 bases, with 10 bases between the two germline ends. This CDR3 region has 12 residues. Germline values: CDR1 MNHEY, CDR2 SVGAGI. The CDR3 reads CASSYQGRGYTF. The CDR3 nucleotides read TGTGCCAGCAGTTATCAGGGAAGGGGCTACACCTTC.

The chain combines TRBV5-6 with TRBJ2-7; a possible D gene is TRBD2 (6 bases). CDR3 length: 14 amino acids. In germline, CDR1 is SGHDT, CDR2 YYEEEE. Between the trimmed V and J ends, which lost 0 bases and 3 bases, there was a span of 10 bases. CDR3 bases: TGTGCCAGCAGCTTGGAGGGCGGGATCTACGAGCAGTACTTC. Amino acid sequence: CASSLEGGIYEQYF.

The chain joins TRBV4-1 to TRBJ1-3; TRBD1 aligns across 7 bases. J was trimmed by 0 bases and V by 2 bases; bases with no gene match: 10. In germline, CDR1 is MGHRA, CDR2 YSYEKL. CDR3 size: 18 residues. The DNA of the CDR3 is TGCGCCAGCAGCCAAATACAGGGGACTTTAAACTCTGGAAACACCATATATTTT. It encodes CASSQIQGTLNSGNTIYF.

V gene TRBV27 combines with J gene TRBJ2-2, with 12 bases identical to TRBD2. From germline, CDR1 is MNHEY and CDR2 SMNVEV (reference sequence). This CDR3 comprises 18 residues. V lost 2 bases, J lost 3 bases, and 7 bases stayed unmatched. The CDR3 loop is CASSLGGLAGIHTGELFF. The CDR3, as DNA: TGTGCCAGCAGTTTAGGGGGACTAGCGGGCATCCACACCGGGGAGCTGTTTTTT.

The chain couples TRBV6-6 to TRBJ1-5; 8 nucleotides align to TRBD1. Germline V gene sequence: CDR1 MNHNY, CDR2 SVGAGI (reference sequence). CDR3 size: 16 residues. J gave up 4 bases and V 10 bases, and 15 bases lay outside the gene matches. The CDR3 sequence: CATYDPRDRSNQPQHF. CDR3 sequence (DNA): TGTGCCACCTACGATCCACGGGACAGGTCAAATCAGCCCCAGCATTTT.

V is TRBV10-3 and J is TRBJ1-5, with TRBD1 matching 10 bases. V dropped 6 bases and J dropped 6; count of bases not matched to a gene: 5. Looked up from germline, CDR1 is ENHRY and CDR2 is SYGVKD. This CDR3 comprises 14 residues. CDR3 loop: CAISEDRGLQPQHF. CDR3 nucleotides: TGTGCCATCAGCGAAGACAGGGGGCTTCAGCCCCAGCATTTT.

The gene calls are TRBV27 and TRBJ1-2; 7 bases match TRBD1. The junction had 4 bases not matched to a gene; V was cut back by 3 bases and J by 0 bases. CDR1 and CDR2 from the germline V gene are MNHEY and SMNVEV (reference sequence). This CDR3 spans 15 amino acids. The CDR3 loop reads CASSFTGDPNYGYTF. CDR3 DNA sequence: TGTGCCAGCAGTTTTACAGGGGACCCTAACTATGGCTACACCTTC.

The chain has TRBV10-2 and TRBJ1-1; 7 bases agree with TRBD1. The germline V gene has CDR1 WSHSY and CDR2 SAAADI. V lost 8 bases and J lost 4; bases outside the gene matches: 4. The CDR3 is made up of 12 amino acids. The CDR3 DNA is TGCGCCAGCTTGACAGGGTCCACTGAAGCTTTCTTT. It is translated as CASLTGSTEAFF.

This clone was detected once. The V gene is TRBV7-9, the J gene TRBJ1-3; D is possibly TRBD1 (5 bases). Trimming pared 5 bases from V and 3 bases from J, leaving 20 bases between. Per the germline V gene, CDR1 is SEHNR and CDR2 is FQNEAQ (reference sequence). The CDR3 spans 17 residues. CDR3 region: CASSTRHGDSHGNTIYF. CDR3 coding DNA: TGTGCCAGCAGCACACGACACGGCGACAGCCATGGAAACACCATATATTTT.

The chain joins TRBV10-1 to TRBJ2-1; D may be TRBD2 (5 bases). Looked up from germline, CDR1 is WNHNN and CDR2 is SYGVQD (reference sequence). V shed 0 bases and J shed 2 bases, with 5 bases lying between them. The CDR3 has 14 amino acids. CDR3 bases: TGCGCCAGCAGTGAGTCTAGCGCCTACAATGAGCAGTTCTTC. It translates to CASSESSAYNEQFF.

The chain employs TRBV5-6 and TRBJ2-7; unclear D gene. The ends were cut back, 1 base at V and 2 bases at J, with 13 bases in the middle. CDR1 SGHDT and CDR2 YYEEEE come from the germline V gene. The CDR3 consists of 15 residues. Here the CDR3 reads CASSLFGVETYEQYF. The CDR3 DNA follows: TGTGCCAGCAGCTTGTTTGGCGTGGAGACCTACGAGCAGTACTTC.

This clone was seen only once. The genes are TRBV28 and TRBJ2-7, with a possible D match to TRBD2 (6 bases). The germline gives CDR1 MDHEN, CDR2 SYDVKM. The CDR3 is made up of 16 amino acids. Trimming pared 4 bases from V and 0 bases from J, leaving 16 bases between. The CDR3 region is CASSSDGTLDSYEQYF. The DNA of the CDR3 is TGTGCCAGCAGTTCGGATGGGACTTTAGACTCCTACGAGCAGTACTTC.

J is TRBJ2-7 and V is TRBV19; 8 bases align to TRBD1. Germline assignment: CDR1 LNHDA and CDR2 SQIVND (reference sequence). V gave up 5 bases and J gave up 3 bases; unmatched junction bases: 3. This CDR3 contains 13 residues. Here the CDR3 reads CASSATGVYEQYF. Written as DNA, the CDR3 is TGTGCCAGTAGTGCGACAGGGGTCTACGAGCAGTACTTC.

The chain recombines TRBV5-6 with TRBJ2-2; D not resolved. The CDR3 is made up of 14 amino acids. CDR1 is SGHDT, CDR2 YYEEEE, per germline. V was clipped by 1 base and J by 2 bases, with 6 bases between them. The chain's CDR3 is CASSLNYNTGELFF. The CDR3 bases are TGTGCCAGCAGCTTGAACTACAACACCGGGGAGCTGTTTTTT.

The chain couples TRBV9 to TRBJ2-5; possibly TRBD2 for D (5 bases). Germline V gene lookup returns CDR1 SGDLS and CDR2 YYNGEE. The CDR3 sequence is 16 residues long. V lost 4 bases, J lost 2 bases, and 18 bases lay in between. CDR3 nucleotides: TGTGCCAGCAGCCCCCGGGCTAGCCGGCCTCAAGAGACCCAGTACTTC. It translates to CASSPRASRPQETQYF. Based on the CDR3 plus reference TRBV9 and TRBJ2-5, the full variable domain is DSGVTQTPKHLITATGQRVTLRCSPRSGDLSVYWYQQSLDQGLQFLIQYYNGEERAKGNILERFSAQQFPDLHSELNLSSLELGDSALYFCASSPRASRPQETQYFGPGTRLLVL.

In its sample, this clone was seen once. This sequence joins TRBV7-9 and TRBJ2-7; 11 nucleotides align to TRBD2. Trimming took 4 bases from V and 5 from J; bases not matched to a gene: 13. The germline V gene has CDR1 SEHNR and CDR2 FQNEAQ (reference sequence). The CDR3 length is 17 residues. DNA for the CDR3: TGTGCCAGCAGCTCTAATAGCTTTAGCGGGAGGGCCAACGAGCAGTACTTC. It translates to CASSSNSFSGRANEQYF.

The CDR3 here is CASSLAVQGDRALHF. CDR3 sequence (DNA): TGTGCCAGCAGCTTGGCCGTTCAGGGGGATCGGGCCCTCCACTTT. V is TRBV5-4 and J is TRBJ1-6, with 7 nucleotides matching TRBD1. The CDR3 contains 15 residues. Per germline, CDR1 SGHNT and CDR2 YYREEE (reference sequence). The V gene end was trimmed by 0 bases and the J gene end by 14 bases; junction bases not matched to a gene: 11.

This clone was counted a single time. The chain couples TRBV5-1 to TRBJ1-2; 8 bases align to TRBD1. CDR1 is SGHRS and CDR2 is YFSETQ in the germline V gene. Germline trimming cut 0 bases from V and 5 bases from J; bases unmatched to any gene: 9. The CDR3 consists of 16 residues. The CDR3 sequence is CASSLGTGLSEYGYTF. CDR3 bases: TGCGCCAGCAGCTTGGGGACAGGGCTTTCCGAGTATGGCTACACCTTC.

This clone was counted a few times. This same CDR3 is encoded by further DNA sequences in the sample. The CDR3 here is CASSIGGTNQPQHF. The DNA for the CDR3 is TGTGCCAGTAGTATAGGGGGGACAAATCAGCCCCAGCATTTT. This rearrangement joins TRBV19 to TRBJ1-5, with a weak D call TRBD1 (6 bases). The CDR3 runs to 14 residues. Between the trimmed V and J ends, which lost 1 base and 4 bases, there was a span of 8 bases. The germline gives CDR1 LNHDA, CDR2 SQIVND (reference sequence).

The genes are TRBV7-8 and TRBJ2-7; D perhaps matches TRBD2 (6 bases). The CDR3 length is 14 residues. V gave up 5 bases and J gave up 7 bases, with 18 bases separating them. The germline V gene encodes CDR1 SGHVS and CDR2 FQNEAQ. The CDR3 region is CASSPSWEAREQYF. Here the CDR3 DNA reads TGTGCCAGCAGCCCCTCGTGGGAGGCTAGGGAGCAGTACTTC.

This rearrangement joins TRBV10-3 to TRBJ2-7, with 7 bases lining up with TRBD1. The CDR3 spans 14 residues. The J segment lost 2 bases and the V segment lost 6 bases, leaving 7 bases of the junction unmatched. Germline CDR1 is ENHRY and CDR2 is SYGVKD. This chain's CDR3 is CAISPRGQTYEQYF. Written as DNA, the CDR3 is TGTGCCATCAGCCCCAGGGGACAGACCTACGAGCAGTACTTC.

The CDR3 DNA sequence: TGTGCCAGCAGCTTGCGACAGCTCTCCTACGAGCAGTACTTC. Amino acid sequence: CASSLRQLSYEQYF. The rearrangement uses TRBV7-2 and TRBJ2-7, with D tentatively TRBD1 (5 bases). The germline V and J ends were trimmed by 3 bases and 0 bases, with 9 bases remaining between them. This CDR3 is 14 amino acids long. Germline V gene lookup returns CDR1 SGHTA and CDR2 FQGNSA. The full variable domain, rest sourced from reference TRBV7-2 and TRBJ2-7, is GAGVSQSPSNKVTEKGKDVELRCDPISGHTALYWYRQSLGQGLEFLIYFQGNSAPDKSGLPSDRFSAERTGGSVSTLTIQRTQQEDSAVYLCASSLRQLSYEQYFGPGTRLTVT.

The chain uses TRBV9 and TRBJ2-1, with 9 nucleotides matching TRBD1. J was trimmed by 3 bases and V by 0 bases; bases with no gene match: 1. The V gene's germline CDR1 is SGDLS and CDR2 YYNGEE. This CDR3 spans 15 amino acids. CDR3: CASSVGDRDYNEQFF. CDR3 sequence (DNA): TGTGCCAGCAGCGTAGGGGACAGGGACTACAATGAGCAGTTCTTC.

This clone was detected a few times. The chain uses TRBV7-8 and TRBJ2-7, with TRBD1 identical over 8 bases. This CDR3 region has 17 residues. V trimming: 9 bases; J trimming: 1 base; junction bases outside the gene matches: 17. The V gene's germline CDR1 is SGHVS and CDR2 FQNEAQ. In DNA form, the CDR3 reads TGTGCCAGGGTGACCCCTCGGCAGGGGGCACGATCCTACGAGCAGTACTTC. This encodes CARVTPRQGARSYEQYF.

This clone was seen a handful of times. This chain joins TRBV5-1 and TRBJ2-5; 7 nucleotides agree with TRBD1. V was clipped by 6 bases and J by 3 bases; unmatched bases: 2. The CDR3 loop spans 12 amino acids. CDR1 SGHRS and CDR2 YFSETQ come from the germline V gene. The CDR3 DNA is TGCGCCAGCACCGGGACAGAAGAGACCCAGTACTTC. Translating it yields CASTGTEETQYF.

V usage is TRBV9 and J usage is TRBJ2-3, with a weak D call TRBD2 (5 bases). Trimming left V 0 bases short and J 2 bases short, with 19 bases between. This CDR3 is built from 18 residues. CDR1 SGDLS and CDR2 YYNGEE come from the germline V gene. CDR3 coding DNA: TGTGCCAGCAGCGTAGATTGGAGGTGGCTGAACCCCACAGATACGCAGTATTTT. Its protein is CASSVDWRWLNPTDTQYF.